This section outlines one T cell receptor (beta chain) sequence together with its context. CDR1 SQVTM and CDR2 ANQGSEA come from the germline V gene. Trimming cost V 6 bases and J 3 bases, with 12 bases left between them. This CDR3 is built from 12 residues. A modified ARM-PCR protocol with three rounds of nested PCR amplified TCRbeta. Each CDR3 protein is one row after TCRdb ran MiXCR on the multiplex PCR reads. The table lists about 76,000 distinct CDR3 sequences, 65% to 75% of them singletons, with about 12% in the top ten. The data are from a study of tumor and adjacent non-tumor tissue in lung cancer. Study-level information: Aged about 31 to 80 years, patients included fewer than 11 men and about 5 women with stage I to III disease.

No cell sorting was done before RNA was extracted from the tissue. The receptor comes from a woman in her sixties or seventies with non-small cell lung cancer. V is TRBV29-1 and J is TRBJ2-7, with D possibly matching TRBD1 (6 bases). The specimen was lung tumor tissue. DNA of the CDR3: TGCAGCGTAGCGGACAGTTACTACGAGCAGTACTTC. This gives the protein CSVADSYYEQYF.